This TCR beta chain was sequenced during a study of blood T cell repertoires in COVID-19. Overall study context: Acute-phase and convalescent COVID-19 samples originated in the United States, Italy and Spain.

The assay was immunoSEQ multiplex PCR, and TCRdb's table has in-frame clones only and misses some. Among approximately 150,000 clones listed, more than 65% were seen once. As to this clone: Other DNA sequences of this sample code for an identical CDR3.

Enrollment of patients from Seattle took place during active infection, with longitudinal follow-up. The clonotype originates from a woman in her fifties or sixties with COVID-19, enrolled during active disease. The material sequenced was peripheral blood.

The CDR3 sequence is CASSLAPGSNQPQHF. The CDR3 DNA follows: TGCGCCAGCAGCTTGGCCCCAGGTAGCAATCAGCCCCAGCATTTT. The chain links TRBV5-1 to TRBJ1-5; D remains unclear. The V and J ends lost 0 bases and 0 bases respectively, with 7 bases between them. The germline CDR1 and CDR2 sequences are SGHRS and YFSETQ. The length of the CDR3 is 15 residues.